This T cell receptor (beta chain) is drawn from a study of PD-L1 blockade in urothelial cancer. Time point: pretreatment peripheral blood. The study enrolled patients with locally advanced or metastatic urothelial carcinoma. The assay was immunoSEQ multiplex PCR, and TCRdb's table has in-frame clones only and misses some. Among 33,000 or so clones listed, approximately 85% were seen once. The length of the CDR3 is 13 residues. Trimming cost V 5 bases and J 5 bases, with 12 bases left between them. CDR1 is SGHTA and CDR2 is FQGTGA in the germline V gene. The sample here was PBMCs, taken around atezolizumab (anti-PD-L1) treatment. The sequence was collected from a man between 60 and 75 years old with urothelial cancer. V and J are TRBV7-3 and TRBJ1-1; TRBD1 is a possible D gene (6 bases). The CDR3 nucleotides are TGTGCCAGCAGCGATAACAGGGCTACTGAAGCTTTCTTT. This codes for CASSDNRATEAFF.